The 17 T cell receptor beta chains below were found in one sample sequenced in a study of CD8+ T cells in alopecia areata. Peripheral blood, together with lesional scalp punch biopsies, was collected from alopecia areata patients. Extracted from the samples, RNA was reverse transcribed into cDNA to serve as the sequencing template. Profiled with immunoSEQ multiplex PCR; TCRdb holds only in-frame clones, not every one. The sample includes 5,500 to 7,500 clones, roughly 60% of them seen just once. Specimen: skin. The source is a human donor with alopecia areata.

In its sample, this clone was seen a few times. This chain links TRBV19 with TRBJ2-1; D not certain. Germline CDR1 and CDR2: LNHDA and SQIVND (reference sequence). CDR3 length: 16 residues. The V and J ends lost 1 base and 0 bases respectively, with 10 bases between them. CDR3 sequence (DNA): TGTGCCAGTAGTATAGGTTCAATAAGCTCCTACAATGAGCAGTTCTTC. Translating gives CASSIGSISSYNEQFF.

This clone was observed a handful of times. The V call is TRBV10-2, the J call TRBJ2-7; perhaps TRBD1 as D (6 bases). Deletions cut 5 bases from V and 6 bases from J, with 14 bases between. CDR3 length: 13 amino acids. The germline gives CDR1 WSHSY, CDR2 SAAADI. CDR3 coding DNA: TGCGCCAGCAGTTCCCTGGGGGCGGTCGAGCAGTACTTC. This translates into CASSSLGAVEQYF.

There are a few counts of this clone. The chain joins TRBV4-2 to TRBJ1-6; D ambiguous. The V end lost 3 bases, the J end lost 0 bases, and 9 bases lay between the germline ends. From germline, CDR1 is LGHNA and CDR2 YNFKEQ. The CDR3 runs 16 residues. Written as DNA, the CDR3 is TGTGCCAGCAGCCACCTGGGTGTCTCCTATAATTCACCCCTCCACTTT. As protein: CASSHLGVSYNSPLHF.

The chain is built from TRBV10-3 and TRBJ2-3, with 10 bases fitting TRBD2. Germline values: CDR1 ENHRY, CDR2 SYGVKD. V dropped 0 bases and J dropped 2; count of bases not matched to a gene: 8. The CDR3 loop spans 18 amino acids. CDR3 sequence (DNA): TGTGCCATCAGTGAGTCGGTATCTAGCGGGGGCTACACAGATACGCAGTATTTT. This translates into CAISESVSSGGYTDTQYF.

The chain joins TRBV27 to TRBJ2-7; possible D gene TRBD2, 6 bases. The CDR3 loop spans 14 amino acids. The germline V gene encodes CDR1 MNHEY and CDR2 SMNVEV (reference sequence). The germline V and J ends were trimmed by 6 bases and 7 bases, with 19 bases remaining between them. The CDR3 here is CASSPGLLAGEQYF. CDR3 sequence (DNA): TGTGCCAGCAGCCCTGGCCTTTTGGCGGGGGAGCAGTACTTC.

The chain carries TRBV5-1 and TRBJ2-3; the D is unclear. The germline gives CDR1 SGHRS, CDR2 YFSETQ. The CDR3 runs to 14 residues. V was pared by 5 bases and J by 0 bases, with 10 bases between. CDR3 bases: TGCGCCAGCAGTAGACTGACTAGCACAGATACGCAGTATTTT. Amino acids: CASSRLTSTDTQYF.

The V call is TRBV27, the J call TRBJ2-3, with D hard to call. Germline assignment: CDR1 MNHEY and CDR2 SMNVEV (reference sequence). CDR3 length: 13 amino acids. V was clipped by 0 bases and J by 4 bases, with 5 bases between them. The CDR3 region is CASSLSRPDTQYF. Here the CDR3 DNA reads TGTGCCAGCAGTTTATCGCGTCCAGATACGCAGTATTTT.

The V gene is TRBV29-1, the J gene TRBJ2-1; D unclear. CDR1 and CDR2 (germline): SQVTM, ANQGSEA. V shed 4 bases and J shed 0 bases, with 10 bases lying between them. There are 14 residues in the CDR3. CDR3 protein: CSVVQISSYNEQFF. The DNA of the CDR3 is TGCAGCGTTGTGCAGATTAGCTCCTACAATGAGCAGTTCTTC.

This clone showed up just a few times. The V and J genes are TRBV30 and TRBJ1-1; TRBD1 is a possible D gene (5 bases). This CDR3 has 12 amino acids. CDR1 and CDR2 (germline): GTSNPN, SVGIG (reference sequence). Trimming left V 0 bases short and J 12 bases short, with 14 bases between. CDR3 DNA sequence: TGTGCCTGGAGTGTTAATGCGGGGGTAACTTTCTTT. Translation gives CAWSVNAGVTFF. The variable domain in full, with the rest retrieved from reference TRBV30 and TRBJ1-1, is SQTIHQWPATLVQPVGSPLSLECTVEGTSNPNLYWYRQAAGRGLQLLFYSVGIGQISSEVPQNLSASRPQDRQFILSSKKLLLSDSGFYLCAWSVNAGVTFFGQGTRLTVV.

V gene TRBV6-1 combines with J gene TRBJ2-7, with D maybe TRBD2 (5 bases). The germline V gene encodes CDR1 MNHNS and CDR2 SASEGT. This CDR3 comprises 14 residues. V shed 7 bases and J shed 5 bases, with 18 bases lying between them. The CDR3 sequence is CASNQDLYGDEQYF. The CDR3 DNA reads as TGTGCCAGCAACCAGGACCTCTACGGGGACGAGCAGTACTTC.

There are a few counts of this clone. This chain links TRBV2 with TRBJ2-7; D tentatively reads TRBD1 or TRBD2 (7 bases each). The ends were cut back, 10 bases at V and 4 bases at J, with 23 bases in the middle. CDR1 SNHLY and CDR2 FYNNEI come from the germline V gene. The CDR3 loop spans 15 amino acids. CDR3 sequence: CAILRGGRQIYEQYF. As DNA, the CDR3 is TGTGCCATCCTCAGGGGGGGGCGTCAAATTTACGAGCAGTACTTC. Filled out from reference TRBV2 and TRBJ2-7, the complete variable domain reads EPEVTQTPSHQVTQMGQEVILRCVPISNHLYFYWYRQILGQKVEFLVSFYNNEISEKSEIFDDQFSVERPDGSNFTLKIRSTKLEDSAMYFCAILRGGRQIYEQYFGPGTRLTVT.

The CDR3 loop reads CSVMRPETGELFF. In nucleotides, the CDR3 is TGCAGCGTAATGAGGCCAGAAACCGGGGAGCTGTTTTTT. The V call is TRBV29-1, the J call TRBJ2-2, with D unclear. CDR1 and CDR2 (germline): SQVTM, ANQGSEA. CDR3 length: 13 residues. V lost 6 bases and J 5 bases, leaving 13 bases between the germline ends.

The chain combines TRBV5-4 with TRBJ2-7, with D uncertain. The germline V and J ends were trimmed by 0 bases and 0 bases, with 10 bases remaining between them. CDR1 and CDR2 (germline): SGHNT, YYREEE (reference sequence). The CDR3 length is 15 residues. DNA for the CDR3: TGTGCCAGCAGCTTGGGTTGGCAGCCCTCCTACGAGCAGTACTTC. Its protein product is CASSLGWQPSYEQYF.

This clone counts as large. V and J are TRBV19 and TRBJ2-1; D possibly corresponds to TRBD2 (6 bases). V lost 3 bases and J 9 bases, leaving 6 bases between the germline ends. Germline V CDR1 and CDR2: LNHDA, SQIVND (reference sequence). The CDR3 is made up of 11 amino acids. The CDR3 spells CASSISGEQFF. The CDR3 DNA is TGTGCCAGTAGTATTAGCGGTGAGCAGTTCTTC.

This clone was observed a few times. V and J are TRBV6-5 and TRBJ2-3; D is undetermined. Trimming stripped 5 bases from V and 1 base from J, with 7 bases between. The CDR3 sequence is 13 residues long. Germline CDR1 reads MNHEY; CDR2 reads SVGAGI. The CDR3 here is CASSKRGTDTQYF. Written as DNA, the CDR3 is TGTGCCAGCAGTAAACGTGGCACAGATACGCAGTATTTT.

V is TRBV5-4 and J is TRBJ2-1; D ambiguous. CDR1 and CDR2 (germline): SGHNT, YYREEE (reference sequence). The CDR3 has 12 amino acids. Trimming left V 4 bases short and J 6 bases short, with 8 bases between. CDR3 nucleotides: TGTGCCAGCAGCCAAGACTTCAATGAGCAGTTCTTC. Encoded protein: CASSQDFNEQFF.

The chain carries TRBV6-5 and TRBJ2-6; D is unclear. The germline V gene encodes CDR1 MNHEY and CDR2 SVGAGI. The CDR3 has 15 amino acids. Trimming shortened V by 0 bases and J by 2 bases, and 5 bases separated the two germline ends. The CDR3 nucleotides read TGTGCCAGCAGTTACTCCCCGGCTGGGGCCAACGTCCTGACTTTC. As protein: CASSYSPAGANVLTF.